The next 8 T cell receptor beta chains were all read from a single sample in a study of cytomegalovirus exposure and HLA in healthy donors. Both 60 Vbeta primers and 13 Jbeta primers went into the PCR. The protocol was immunoSEQ multiplex PCR, while the TCRdb copy is restricted to in-frame clones and leaves out a portion. Its table records around 100,000 clones. Sequenced material: PBMCs. The receptors stem from a man under 40 in good health and CMV-seronegative.

This chain uses TRBV6-5 with TRBJ2-5; D possibly corresponds to TRBD2 (6 bases). The CDR3 runs 13 residues. V lost 5 bases to trimming and J lost 3 bases, with 10 bases between them. Germline V gene data show CDR1 as MNHEY and CDR2 as SVGAGI. The CDR3 is CASSGGLKETQYF. CDR3 DNA: TGTGCCAGCAGTGGGGGACTCAAAGAGACCCAGTACTTC.

CDR3 in amino acids: CASRAGTGAYNEQFF. The CDR3 nucleotides are TGTGCCAGCAGAGCCGGGACAGGGGCTTACAATGAGCAGTTCTTC. V usage is TRBV14 and J usage is TRBJ2-1, with 10 bases matching TRBD1. The CDR3 totals 15 residues. The V gene end was trimmed by 6 bases and the J gene end by 4 bases; junction bases not matched to a gene: 6. Germline CDR1 reads SGHDN; CDR2 reads FVKESK.

The V and J genes are TRBV5-1 and TRBJ2-7, with a possible D match to TRBD2 (5 bases). The germline V gene encodes CDR1 SGHRS and CDR2 YFSETQ. The V gene lost 4 bases and the J gene lost 0 bases, with 8 bases spanning the gap. The CDR3 sequence is 13 residues long. CDR3 DNA: TGCGCCAGCAGCACGGGAAGCTCCTACGAGCAGTACTTC. Translation gives CASSTGSSYEQYF.

The genes are TRBV28 and TRBJ2-6; 9 bases match TRBD2. Germline V gene sequence: CDR1 MDHEN, CDR2 SYDVKM. V trimming: 0 bases; J trimming: 0 bases; junction bases outside the gene matches: 6. The CDR3 runs 19 residues. CDR3 DNA sequence: TGTGCCAGCAGTTTATGGGGTAGCGGGGGCTTCTCTGGGGCCAACGTCCTGACTTTC. Protein product: CASSLWGSGGFSGANVLTF.

This chain connects TRBV10-3 to TRBJ1-5, with unresolved D. Germline CDR1 and CDR2: ENHRY and SYGVKD. Trimming stripped 0 bases from V and 2 bases from J, with 11 bases between. CDR3 length: 16 residues. The CDR3 region has the DNA TGTGCCATCAGTGAGTCTCACACCGGGGGCAATCAGCCCCAGCATTTT. Translated: CAISESHTGGNQPQHF.

The chain couples TRBV25-1 to TRBJ1-4; possible D gene TRBD1, 5 bases. The CDR3 sequence is 12 residues long. V lost 1 base, J lost 14 bases, and 11 bases lay in between. Germline assignment: CDR1 MGHDK and CDR2 SYGVNS. The CDR3 protein is CASSEFKGLLFF. In DNA, the CDR3 is TGTGCCAGCAGTGAATTCAAGGGGCTTCTGTTTTTT.

Points on this clone: Other DNA sequences in the same sample also yield this CDR3. The chain joins TRBV6-1 to TRBJ2-7; 9 nucleotides agree with TRBD1. With V trimmed by 6 bases and J by 5 bases, 8 bases remained unmatched. CDR1 is MNHNS, CDR2 SASEGT, per germline. This CDR3 region has 14 residues. The CDR3 bases are TGTGCCAGCAGCCGACTACAGGGGGCTAACGAGCAGTACTTC. It yields the protein CASSRLQGANEQYF.

The V gene is TRBV5-1, the J gene TRBJ2-2; D possibly corresponds to TRBD2 (6 bases). Trimming removed 0 bases from V and 7 bases from J, with 19 bases in between. The CDR3 totals 17 residues. Per germline, CDR1 SGHRS and CDR2 YFSETQ. The chain's CDR3 is CASSLGLTSGEHGELFF. CDR3 sequence (DNA): TGCGCCAGCAGCTTGGGGTTAACGTCGGGAGAACACGGGGAGCTGTTTTTT. The whole variable domain, remainder taken from reference TRBV5-1 and TRBJ2-2, is KAGVTQTPRYLIKTRGQQVTLSCSPISGHRSVSWYQQTPGQGLQFLFEYFSETQRNKGNFPGRFSGRQFSNSRSEMNVSTLELGDSALYLCASSLGLTSGEHGELFFGEGSRLTVL.